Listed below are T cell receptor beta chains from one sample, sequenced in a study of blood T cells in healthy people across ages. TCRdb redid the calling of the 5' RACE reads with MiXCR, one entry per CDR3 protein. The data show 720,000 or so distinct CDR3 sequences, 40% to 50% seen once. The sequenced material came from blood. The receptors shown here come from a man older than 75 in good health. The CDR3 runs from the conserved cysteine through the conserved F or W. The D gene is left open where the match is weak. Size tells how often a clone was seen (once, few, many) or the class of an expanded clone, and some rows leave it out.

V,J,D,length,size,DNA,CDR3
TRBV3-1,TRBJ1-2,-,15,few,TGTGCCAGCAGCCAGTCGACAGTCCGGAACTATGGCTACACCTTC,CASSQSTVRNYGYTF
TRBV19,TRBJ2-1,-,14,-,TGTGCCAGTAGATTAGGGGGAACCTACAATGAGCAGTTCTTC,CASRLGGTYNEQFF
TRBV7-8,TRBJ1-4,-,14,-,TGTGCCAGCAGCTTTTCGGGTGGATATGAAAAACTGTTTTTT,CASSFSGGYEKLFF
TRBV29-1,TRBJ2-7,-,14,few,TGCAGCGTTGCAGGGGTCTTTGGATCCTACGAGCAGTACTTC,CSVAGVFGSYEQYF
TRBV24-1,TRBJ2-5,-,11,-,TGTGCCACCAGTGGGAACAATGAGCAGTACTTC,CATSGNNEQYF
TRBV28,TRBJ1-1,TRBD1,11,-,TGTGCCAGCACCGACAGGGCTGATGTTTTCTTT,CASTDRADVFF
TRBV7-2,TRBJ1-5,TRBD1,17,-,TGTGCCAGCAGCTTAGGGACAGGTGGACCTAGCAATCAGCCCCAGCATTTT,CASSLGTGGPSNQPQHF
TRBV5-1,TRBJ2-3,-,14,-,TGCGCCAGCAGCTTACAACAGGGCACAGATACGCAGTATTTT,CASSLQQGTDTQYF
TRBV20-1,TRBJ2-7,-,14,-,TGCAGTGCTAGAGTGCGGGCGGCAGTCGACGAGCAGTACTTC,CSARVRAAVDEQYF
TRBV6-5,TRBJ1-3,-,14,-,TGTGCCAGCTCTACAGGGTTGAGGGGAAACACCATATATTTT,CASSTGLRGNTIYF